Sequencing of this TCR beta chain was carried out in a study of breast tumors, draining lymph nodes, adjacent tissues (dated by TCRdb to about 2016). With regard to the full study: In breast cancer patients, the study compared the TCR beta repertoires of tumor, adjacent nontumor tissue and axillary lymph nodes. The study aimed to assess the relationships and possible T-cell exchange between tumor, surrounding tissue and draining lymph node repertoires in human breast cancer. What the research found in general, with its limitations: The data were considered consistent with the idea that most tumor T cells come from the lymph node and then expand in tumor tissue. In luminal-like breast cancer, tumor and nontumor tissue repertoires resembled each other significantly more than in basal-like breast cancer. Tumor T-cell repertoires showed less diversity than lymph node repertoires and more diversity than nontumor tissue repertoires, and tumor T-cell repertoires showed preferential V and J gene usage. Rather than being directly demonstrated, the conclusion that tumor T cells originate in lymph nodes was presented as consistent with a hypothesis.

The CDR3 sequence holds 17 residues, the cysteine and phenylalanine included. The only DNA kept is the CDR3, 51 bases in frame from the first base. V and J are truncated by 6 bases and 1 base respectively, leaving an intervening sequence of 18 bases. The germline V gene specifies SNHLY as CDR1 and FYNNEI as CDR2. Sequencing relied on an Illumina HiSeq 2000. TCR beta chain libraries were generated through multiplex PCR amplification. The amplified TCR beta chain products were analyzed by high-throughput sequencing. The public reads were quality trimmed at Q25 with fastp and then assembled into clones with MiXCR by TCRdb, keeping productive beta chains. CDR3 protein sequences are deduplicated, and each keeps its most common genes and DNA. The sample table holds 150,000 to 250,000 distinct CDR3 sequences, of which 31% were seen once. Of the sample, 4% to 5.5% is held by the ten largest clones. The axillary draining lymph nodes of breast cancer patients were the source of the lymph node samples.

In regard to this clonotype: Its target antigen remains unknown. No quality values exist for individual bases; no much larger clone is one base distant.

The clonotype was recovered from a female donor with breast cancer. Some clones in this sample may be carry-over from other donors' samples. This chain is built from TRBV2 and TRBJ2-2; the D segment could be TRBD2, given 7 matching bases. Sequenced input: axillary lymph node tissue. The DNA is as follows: TGTGCCAGCAGAGGGGGGGGGGGGGGGGGGAACACCGGGGAGCTGTTTTTT. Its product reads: CASRGGGGGGNTGELFF. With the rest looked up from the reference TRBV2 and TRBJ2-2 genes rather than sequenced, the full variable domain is EPEVTQTPSHQVTQMGQEVILRCVPISNHLYFYWYRQILGQKVEFLVSFYNNEISEKSEIFDDQFSVERPDGSNFTLKIRSTKLEDSAMYFCASRGGGGGGNTGELFFGEGSRLTVL.